This T cell receptor beta chain was observed in a study of T cells in Graves' hyperthyroidism and ophthalmopathy. The study's findings and limits: The model foresaw ophthalmopathy a median around 6.8 months prior to onset. Most thyroid clonotypes expanded above 0.001 were also detected in blood.

The TCR beta CDR3 regions underwent amplification using RNA transcripts as the source. HTBI primers were the set used in a first-round RT-PCR of the TCR CDR3. TCRdb analysed the multiplex PCR reads with MiXCR anew, one entry per CDR3 protein. Of about 540,000 distinct CDR3 sequences listed, just over 45% are singletons. Only a few counts were recorded for this clonotype. Its antigen is unidentified. Between the trimmed V and J ends, which lost 7 bases and 3 bases, there was a span of 13 bases. The CDR3 consists of 14 residues. This TCR derives from a woman aged 18 to 35 with Graves' hyperthyroidism. This sequence joins TRBV12-3 or TRBV12-4 and TRBJ1-5; possible D gene TRBD1, 6 bases. The sample was peripheral blood or thyroid tissue (not recorded which). The CDR3 loop reads CASTNRETNQPQHF. The CDR3 coding sequence is TGTGCCAGCACGAACAGGGAAACCAATCAGCCCCAGCATTTT.